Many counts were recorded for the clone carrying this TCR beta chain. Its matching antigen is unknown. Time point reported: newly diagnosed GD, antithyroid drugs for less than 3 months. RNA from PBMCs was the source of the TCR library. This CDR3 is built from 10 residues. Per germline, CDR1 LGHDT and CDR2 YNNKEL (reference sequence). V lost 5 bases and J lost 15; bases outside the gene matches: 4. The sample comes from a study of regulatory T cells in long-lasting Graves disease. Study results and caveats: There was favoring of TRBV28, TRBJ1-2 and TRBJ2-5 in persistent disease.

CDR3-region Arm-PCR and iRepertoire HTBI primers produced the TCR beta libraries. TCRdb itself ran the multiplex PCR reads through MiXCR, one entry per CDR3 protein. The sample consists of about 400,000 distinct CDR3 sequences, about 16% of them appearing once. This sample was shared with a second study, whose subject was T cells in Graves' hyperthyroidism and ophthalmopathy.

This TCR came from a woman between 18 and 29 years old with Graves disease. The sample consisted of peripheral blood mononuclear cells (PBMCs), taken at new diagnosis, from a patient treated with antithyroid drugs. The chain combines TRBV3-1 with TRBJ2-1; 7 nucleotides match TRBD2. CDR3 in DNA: TGTGCCAGCAGCGGACTAGGCCTGTTCTTC. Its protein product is CASSGLGLFF.